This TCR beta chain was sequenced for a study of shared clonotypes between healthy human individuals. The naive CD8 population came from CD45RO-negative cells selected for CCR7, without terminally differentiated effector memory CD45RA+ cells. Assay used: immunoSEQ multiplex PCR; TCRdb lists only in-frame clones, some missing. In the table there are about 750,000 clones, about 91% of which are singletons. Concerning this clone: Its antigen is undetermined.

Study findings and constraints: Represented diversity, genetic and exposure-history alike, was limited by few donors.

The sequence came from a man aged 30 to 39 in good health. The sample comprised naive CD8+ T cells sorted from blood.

The CDR3 here is CASSTTLGTTFSTDTQYF. As DNA, the CDR3 is TGTGCCAGCAGCACCACACTAGGAACCACCTTTAGCACAGATACGCAGTATTTT. The rearrangement links TRBV13 to TRBJ2-3; perhaps TRBD2 as D (5 bases). The germline CDR1 and CDR2 sequences are PRHDT and FYEKMQ (reference sequence). Between the trimmed V and J ends, which lost 5 bases and 0 bases, there was a span of 21 bases. The CDR3 has 18 amino acids.